Below, 13 T cell receptor beta chains from the same sample are listed, as sequenced in a study of cytomegalovirus exposure and HLA in healthy donors. Researchers ran the PCR with 60 Vbeta and 13 Jbeta primers. Using immunoSEQ multiplex PCR, the repertoire was profiled, and TCRdb retains in-frame clones only, with some absent. The table lists over 150,000 clones, around 77% of them singletons, with about 2.8% in the top ten. The sample comprised PBMCs. The receptors stem from a woman in her 30s in good health and CMV-seronegative.

This CDR3 reads CASSLGQAQETQYF. The CDR3 DNA is TGTGCCAGCAGCTTAGGGCAGGCCCAAGAGACCCAGTACTTC. V and J are TRBV7-9 and TRBJ2-5; D is undetermined. The CDR3 loop spans 14 amino acids. Germline lookup yields CDR1 SEHNR and CDR2 FQNEAQ (reference sequence). V lost 1 base and J lost 1, with 7 bases in between.

This clone was detected once. J is TRBJ2-5 and V is TRBV5-1, with TRBD2 identical over 8 bases. This CDR3 contains 16 residues. Trimming at V came to 4 bases and at J to 5 bases, leaving 13 bases not matched to a gene. CDR1 is SGHRS, CDR2 YFSETQ, per germline. This CDR3 reads CASSPDPSGGTETQYF. The CDR3, as DNA: TGCGCCAGCAGCCCTGATCCCAGCGGGGGCACGGAGACCCAGTACTTC.

The CDR3 DNA follows: TGTGCCAGCAGTTTTCTGGCTAGCGGGAGGGCCTCCACCTACGAGCAGTACTTC. Translating gives CASSFLASGRASTYEQYF. This chain joins TRBV28 and TRBJ2-7; 12 nucleotides align to TRBD2. The CDR3 loop spans 18 amino acids. CDR1 and CDR2 (germline): MDHEN, SYDVKM. V lost 3 bases and J lost 2; bases outside the gene matches: 11.

The chain employs TRBV5-6 and TRBJ2-1, with D possibly matching TRBD1 (6 bases). The CDR3 is made up of 15 amino acids. The V and J ends lost 4 bases and 6 bases respectively, with 17 bases between them. Germline V lookup: CDR1 SGHDT, CDR2 YYEEEE. The CDR3 DNA reads TGTGCCAGCAGCGATACAGGGTTGGGTGGCAATGAGCAGTTCTTC. Translation gives CASSDTGLGGNEQFF.

J is TRBJ2-3 and V is TRBV5-6, with a possible D match to TRBD2 (6 bases). The ends were cut back, 6 bases at V and 5 bases at J, with 19 bases in the middle. Germline V gene lookup returns CDR1 SGHDT and CDR2 YYEEEE. The CDR3 totals 15 residues. The chain's CDR3 is CASNPVADLQDTQYF. CDR3 DNA sequence: TGTGCCAGCAACCCCGTAGCGGACCTACAAGATACGCAGTATTTT.

V usage is TRBV6-6 and J usage is TRBJ2-7; 11 bases are a match to TRBD1. The V gene's germline CDR1 is MNHNY and CDR2 SVGAGI (reference sequence). V shed 7 bases, J shed 11 bases, and the junction held 13 bases outside the gene matches. The CDR3 runs 14 residues. The CDR3 sequence: CASTLGQGACKEYF. The CDR3 nucleotides are TGTGCCAGCACCCTAGGACAGGGGGCATGTAAGGAGTACTTC.

V gene TRBV7-9 combines with J gene TRBJ1-3; D might be TRBD1 (6 bases). The J call may be mistaken, given a closer DNA end match to TRBJ2-2. CDR3 size: 13 residues. Germline V gene data show CDR1 as SEHNR and CDR2 as FQNEAQ (reference sequence). The CDR3 nucleotides are TGTGCCAGCAAGGGGGACAACACCGGGGAGCTGTTTTTT. It specifies CASKGDNTGELFF.

The chain employs TRBV29-1 and TRBJ1-2; 8 bases are shared with TRBD1. V shed 7 bases, J shed 8 bases, and the junction held 6 bases outside the gene matches. Per germline, CDR1 SQVTM and CDR2 ANQGSEA. The CDR3 spans 11 residues. The CDR3 sequence: CSDRQGIGYTF. In nucleotides, the CDR3 is TGCAGCGATCGACAGGGGATCGGCTACACCTTC.

V is TRBV6-5 and J is TRBJ1-2; no clear D. V shed 0 bases and J shed 4 bases, with 12 bases lying between them. Looked up from germline, CDR1 is MNHEY and CDR2 is SVGAGI. The CDR3 loop spans 15 amino acids. CDR3 protein: CASSYSIWASYGYTF. The CDR3 DNA reads TGTGCCAGCAGTTACTCCATCTGGGCGAGCTATGGCTACACCTTC.

This chain uses TRBV27 with TRBJ1-5; TRBD1 aligns across 8 bases. The CDR3 contains 14 residues. After removal of 2 bases from V and 10 bases from J, the junction contained 7 bases not matched to a gene. Germline CDR1 is MNHEY and CDR2 is SMNVEV (reference sequence). CDR3 in amino acids: CASSLLGTGHPQHF. The CDR3 DNA reads TGTGCCAGCAGTTTACTTGGGACAGGACACCCCCAGCATTTT.

Comment on this clone: A junction end diverges from the germline sequence, so it may reflect a read error. This sequence joins TRBV6-5 and TRBJ1-2; D might be TRBD1 (5 bases). Germline values: CDR1 MNHEY, CDR2 SVGAGI. There are 15 residues in the CDR3. CDR3 sequence reads: CASSPAGQEVYGYPF. CDR3 nucleotides: TGTGCCAGCAGTCCCGCGGGGCAGGAGGTCTATGGCTACCCCTTC.

This chain connects TRBV13 to TRBJ2-3, with a possible D match to TRBD2 (6 bases). The V gene's germline CDR1 is PRHDT and CDR2 FYEKMQ (reference sequence). Trimming took off 0 bases at V and 3 bases at J, with 10 bases between the two ends. This CDR3 is built from 15 residues. CDR3 loop: CASSLGRRVTDTQYF. CDR3 in DNA: TGTGCCAGCAGCTTAGGTAGGAGGGTAACAGATACGCAGTATTTT.

The chain couples TRBV7-2 to TRBJ2-5; 9 bases align to TRBD2. The CDR3 contains 13 residues. With V trimmed by 5 bases and J by 4 bases, 2 bases remained unmatched. Germline values: CDR1 SGHTA, CDR2 FQGNSA. The chain's CDR3 is CASSRAGGETQYF. CDR3 nucleotides: TGTGCCAGCAGCAGAGCGGGAGGAGAGACCCAGTACTTC.